This TCR beta chain was observed in a study of blood T cell repertoires in COVID-19. The CDR3 runs 14 residues. Germline CDR1 LNHDA, CDR2 SQIVND (reference sequence). V lost 2 bases and J 2 bases, leaving 6 bases between the germline ends. Clones were read by immunoSEQ multiplex PCR, and TCRdb kept only the in-frame ones, dropping some. The repertoire holds 400,000 to 450,000 clones, with less than 95% as singletons. Material for sequencing was PBMCs or T cells enriched from blood (not recorded which). This sequence joins TRBV19 and TRBJ1-4, with a possible D match to TRBD1 (6 bases). This TCR was recovered from a young man who had recovered from COVID-19. The CDR3 is CASSIQGTNEKLFF. CDR3 sequence (DNA): TGTGCCAGTAGTATACAGGGGACTAATGAAAAACTGTTTTTT.